Shown below are 2 T cell receptor beta chains from a single sample sequenced in a study of T cells expressing NK-cell markers. Reprocessing the 5' RACE reads, TCRdb reports a single entry for every CDR3 protein and omits DNA. The sample has some 500,000 distinct CDR3 sequences. The sequenced sample was blood T cells: a sorted CD56 or NKG2C T cell subset, CD4+ or CD8+ T cells, or bulk PBMC T cells (not recorded which). These receptors all come from a woman in her forties or fifties in good health.

The gene calls are TRBV10-3 and TRBJ2-1. Germline V gene lookup returns CDR1 ENHRY and CDR2 SYGVKD. This CDR3 comprises 13 residues. CDR3 amino acids: CAAQPAFYNEQFF.

The chain joins TRBV3-1 to TRBJ1-1; without DNA, the TCRdb call of TRBD1 cannot be checked. The CDR3 is 16 amino acids. CDR1 is LGHDT and CDR2 is YNNKEL in the germline V gene (reference sequence). CDR3 residues: CASSPGDRIMNTEAFF. The full variable domain, rest sourced from reference TRBV3-1 and TRBJ1-1, is DTAVSQTPKYLVTQMGNDKSIKCEQNLGHDTMYWYKQDSKKFLKIMFSYNNKELIINETVPNRFSPKSPDKAHLNLHINSLELGDSAVYFCASSPGDRIMNTEAFFGQGTRLTVV.